These T cell receptor beta chains were read from a single sample in a study of blood T cells in healthy people across ages. TCRdb reprocessed the 5' RACE reads with MiXCR, giving one entry per CDR3 protein. The table records hundreds of thousands of distinct CDR3 sequences, around 48% of them present only once. The sample taken for sequencing was blood. These receptors came from a man aged 25 to 40 in good health. CDR3s include the opening cysteine and the closing phenylalanine or tryptophan. A D gene is named only where the DNA matches it firmly. A clone size is listed for some rows: how often the clone was seen (once, few, many), or a class if it is expanded.

d_call: -
v_call: TRBV12-3/TRBV12-4
clone_size: few
j_call: TRBJ1-2
cdr3_nt: TGTGCCAGCAGTTTGGGACCTTACTACACCTTC
cdr3_aa: CASSLGPYYTF

d_call: TRBD2
v_call: TRBV4-2
clone_size: -
j_call: TRBJ2-1
cdr3_nt: TGTGCCAGCAGCCATCCCTCTGGCGGGAGCTCCTACAATGAGCAGTTCTTC
cdr3_aa: CASSHPSGGSSYNEQFF

d_call: -
v_call: TRBV15
clone_size: once
j_call: TRBJ2-1
cdr3_nt: TGTGCCACCAATACGAACAATGAGCAGTTCTTC
cdr3_aa: CATNTNNEQFF

d_call: -
v_call: TRBV7-9
clone_size: -
j_call: TRBJ2-1
cdr3_nt: TGTGCCAGCAGCCCCGGACAGACTAAACAGTTCTTC
cdr3_aa: CASSPGQTKQFF

d_call: TRBD1
v_call: TRBV4-3
clone_size: many
j_call: TRBJ2-7
cdr3_nt: TGCGCCAGCAGCCAAAGTAGGGACAGGGTACACGAGCAGTACTTC
cdr3_aa: CASSQSRDRVHEQYF

d_call: TRBD1
v_call: TRBV18
clone_size: few
j_call: TRBJ2-7
cdr3_nt: TGTGCCAGCTCTACGAGGGGACAGGCCCCCCACGAGCAGTACTTC
cdr3_aa: CASSTRGQAPHEQYF

d_call: -
v_call: TRBV27
clone_size: -
j_call: TRBJ1-5
cdr3_nt: TGTGCCAGCAGTTCCCCTACACGAGGTCAGCCCCAGCATTTT
cdr3_aa: CASSSPTRGQPQHF

d_call: TRBD2
v_call: TRBV9
clone_size: -
j_call: TRBJ2-1
cdr3_nt: TGTGCCAGCAGCCGGACGGGGGCGGGGGGTTACAATGAGCAGTTCTTC
cdr3_aa: CASSRTGAGGYNEQFF

d_call: TRBD2
v_call: TRBV20-1
clone_size: many
j_call: TRBJ2-1
cdr3_nt: TGCAGTCCCGGGGGGTACAATGAGCAGTTCTTC
cdr3_aa: CSPGGYNEQFF

d_call: -
v_call: TRBV9
clone_size: -
j_call: TRBJ2-3
cdr3_nt: TGTGCCAGCAGCGTAGAGGGGGGGGTTAGCACAGATACGCAGTATTTT
cdr3_aa: CASSVEGGVSTDTQYF

d_call: -
v_call: TRBV20-1
clone_size: -
j_call: TRBJ1-5
cdr3_nt: TGCAGTGCGGGCCGGGAGTATAGCAATCAGCCCCAGCATTTT
cdr3_aa: CSAGREYSNQPQHF

d_call: -
v_call: TRBV9
clone_size: -
j_call: TRBJ2-2
cdr3_nt: TGTGCCCCGCGTGGAACCCCGAACACCGGGGAGCTGTTTTTT
cdr3_aa: CAPRGTPNTGELFF

d_call: TRBD1
v_call: TRBV6-5
clone_size: few
j_call: TRBJ1-4
cdr3_nt: TGTGCCAGCAGTTACTCAGGACAGGGGGCTGCTAATGAAAAACTGTTTTTT
cdr3_aa: CASSYSGQGAANEKLFF

d_call: -
v_call: TRBV6-2/TRBV6-3
clone_size: few
j_call: TRBJ2-3
cdr3_nt: TGTGCCAGCAGTTTTGGAGGGGGCTTGAGCACAGATACGCAGTATTTT
cdr3_aa: CASSFGGGLSTDTQYF

d_call: TRBD1
v_call: TRBV29-1
clone_size: -
j_call: TRBJ2-1
cdr3_nt: TGCAGCGTCGGGACAGGGATGGGCAATGAGCAGTTCTTC
cdr3_aa: CSVGTGMGNEQFF